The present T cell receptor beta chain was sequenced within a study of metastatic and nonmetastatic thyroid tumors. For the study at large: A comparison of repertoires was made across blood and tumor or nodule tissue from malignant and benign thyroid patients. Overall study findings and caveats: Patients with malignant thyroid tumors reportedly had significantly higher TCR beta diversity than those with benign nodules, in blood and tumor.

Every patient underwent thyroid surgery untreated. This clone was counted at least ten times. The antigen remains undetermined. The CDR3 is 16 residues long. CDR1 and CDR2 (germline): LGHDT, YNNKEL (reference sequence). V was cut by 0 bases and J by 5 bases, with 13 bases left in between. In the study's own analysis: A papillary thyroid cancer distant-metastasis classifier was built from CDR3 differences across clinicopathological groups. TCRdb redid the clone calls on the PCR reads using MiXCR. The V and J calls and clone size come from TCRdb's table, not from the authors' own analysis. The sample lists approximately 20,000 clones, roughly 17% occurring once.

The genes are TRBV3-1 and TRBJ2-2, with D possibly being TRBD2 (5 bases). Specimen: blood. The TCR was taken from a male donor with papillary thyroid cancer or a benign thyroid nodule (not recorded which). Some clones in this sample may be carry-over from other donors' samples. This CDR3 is CASSQDMYGGTGELFF. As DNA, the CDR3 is TGTGCCAGCAGCCAAGATATGTATGGCGGGACCGGGGAGCTGTTTTTT.